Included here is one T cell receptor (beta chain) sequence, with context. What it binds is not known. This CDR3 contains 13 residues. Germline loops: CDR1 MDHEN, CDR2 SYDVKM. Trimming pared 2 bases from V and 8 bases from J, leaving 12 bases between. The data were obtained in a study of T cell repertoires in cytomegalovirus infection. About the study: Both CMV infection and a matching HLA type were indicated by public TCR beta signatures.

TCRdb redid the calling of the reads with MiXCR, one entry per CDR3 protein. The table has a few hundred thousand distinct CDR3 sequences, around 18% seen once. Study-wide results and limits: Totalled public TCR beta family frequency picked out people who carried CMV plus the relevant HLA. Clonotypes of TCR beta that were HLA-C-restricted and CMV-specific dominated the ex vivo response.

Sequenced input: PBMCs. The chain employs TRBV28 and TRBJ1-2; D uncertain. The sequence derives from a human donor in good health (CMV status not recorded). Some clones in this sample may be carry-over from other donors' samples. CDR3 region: CASSLPGVLGYTF. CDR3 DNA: TGTGCCAGCAGTTTACCTGGGGTTCTCGGCTACACCTTC.